These 20 T cell receptor beta chains came from one sample sequenced in a study of a mutant IDH1 vaccine in newly diagnosed glioma. Assay used: immunoSEQ multiplex PCR; TCRdb lists only in-frame clones, some missing. Of approximately 52,000 clones in the sample, about 74% were seen once. Time point reported: baseline, week 1 (first vaccination visit). Indicated treatment: pre-vaccination baseline after standard-of-care therapy. The sample consisted of PBMCs, taken from a glioma patient treated with radiotherapy, temozolomide or both. These receptors originate from a woman aged 35 to 49 with glioma.

CDR3 amino acids: CASSLEASAYNEQFF. The CDR3 nucleotides are TGTGCCAGCAGCTTGGAAGCTAGCGCCTACAATGAGCAGTTCTTC. The chain recombines TRBV5-6 with TRBJ2-1; D perhaps matches TRBD2 (6 bases). The V and J ends lost 0 bases and 2 bases respectively, with 9 bases between them. Germline V gene sequence: CDR1 SGHDT, CDR2 YYEEEE. The CDR3 runs 15 residues. Full variable domain (remainder filled in from reference TRBV5-6 and TRBJ2-1): DAGVTQSPTHLIKTRGQQVTLRCSPKSGHDTVSWYQQALGQGPQFIFQYYEEEERQRGNFPDRFSGHQFPNYSSELNVNALLLGDSALYLCASSLEASAYNEQFFGPGTRLTVL.

The gene calls are TRBV5-1 and TRBJ2-1; 8 bases match TRBD2. The CDR3 contains 15 residues. J was trimmed by 0 bases and V by 5 bases; bases with no gene match: 4. The germline CDR1 and CDR2 sequences are SGHRS and YFSETQ. CDR3 DNA sequence: TGCGCCAGCAGGACGGGGGGGGACTCCTACAATGAGCAGTTCTTC. Its protein product is CASRTGGDSYNEQFF.

CDR3 DNA sequence: TGCGCCAGCAGCTTTTCCTGGCAGGAGAATGAGCAGTTCTTC. This sequence encodes CASSFSWQENEQFF. The V call is TRBV5-1, the J call TRBJ2-1; D ambiguous. The germline CDR1 and CDR2 sequences are SGHRS and YFSETQ. Trimming cost V 2 bases and J 7 bases, with 13 bases left between them. There are 14 residues in the CDR3.

The chain employs TRBV9 and TRBJ2-2; 11 positions agree with TRBD2. CDR3 length equals 16 residues. After removal of 7 bases from V and 3 bases from J, the junction contained 8 bases not matched to a gene. CDR1 SGDLS and CDR2 YYNGEE come from the germline V gene. For the CDR3, the DNA is TGTGCCAGCTCCCCGACTAGCGGGGTATACACCGGGGAGCTGTTTTTT. This encodes CASSPTSGVYTGELFF.

This clone was detected a few times. The V and J genes are TRBV6-5 and TRBJ1-1, with D tentatively TRBD1 (5 bases). The V gene lost 2 bases and the J gene lost 11 bases, with 15 bases spanning the gap. Germline assignment: CDR1 MNHEY and CDR2 SVGAGI. The CDR3 has 13 residues. The CDR3 DNA reads TGTGCCAGCAGTTACCCTGGACACCCGGAGGCTTTCTTT. It codes for CASSYPGHPEAFF.

This chain connects TRBV7-2 to TRBJ2-1; 10 bases agree with TRBD2. The junction had 8 bases not matched to a gene; V was cut back by 5 bases and J by 4 bases. CDR3 length: 16 amino acids. Germline V gives CDR1 SGHTA, CDR2 FQGNSA. The CDR3 region is CASSPGGSGGYNEQFF. CDR3 coding DNA: TGTGCCAGCAGCCCGGGTGGTAGCGGGGGGTACAATGAGCAGTTCTTC. The full variable domain, its missing parts supplied by reference TRBV7-2 and TRBJ2-1, is GAGVSQSPSNKVTEKGKDVELRCDPISGHTALYWYRQSLGQGLEFLIYFQGNSAPDKSGLPSDRFSAERTGGSVSTLTIQRTQQEDSAVYLCASSPGGSGGYNEQFFGPGTRLTVL.

The chain is built from TRBV6-1 and TRBJ1-5, with D unresolved. This CDR3 has 13 residues. The ends were cut back, 4 bases at V and 5 bases at J, with 9 bases in the middle. Looked up from germline, CDR1 is MNHNS and CDR2 is SASEGT. The CDR3 sequence: CASSADFYQPQHF. CDR3 bases: TGTGCCAGCAGTGCCGACTTCTATCAGCCCCAGCATTTT.

In regard to this clone: A read error may account for a junction end that differs from germline. The chain recombines TRBV14 with TRBJ1-1; D is perhaps TRBD1 (6 bases). The CDR3 runs 13 residues. Germline CDR1 SGHDN, CDR2 FVKESK. The CDR3 bases are TGTGCCAGCAGCCAAGATATCGGGGGCCAGGCGATCTTT. Translated, it gives CASSQDIGGQAIF. The variable domain in full, with the rest retrieved from reference TRBV14 and TRBJ1-1, is EAGVTQFPSHSVIEKGQTVTLRCDPISGHDNLYWYRRVMGKEIKFLLHFVKESKQDESGMPNNRFLAERTGGTYSTLKVQPAELEDSGVYFCASSQDIGGQAIFGQGTRLTVV.

The chain joins TRBV7-3 to TRBJ2-5; 10 positions agree with TRBD1. The CDR3 has 13 residues. The germline CDR1 and CDR2 sequences are SGHTA and FQGTGA. The V gene end was trimmed by 5 bases and the J gene end by 4 bases; junction bases not matched to a gene: 1. CDR3 sequence reads: CASSRDRGETQYF. The CDR3 nucleotides read TGTGCCAGCAGCCGGGACAGGGGAGAGACCCAGTACTTC.

The V call is TRBV27, the J call TRBJ2-2; D call uncertain. V shed 1 base and J shed 5 bases, with 8 bases lying between them. Germline loops: CDR1 MNHEY, CDR2 SMNVEV (reference sequence). This CDR3 is built from 14 residues. CDR3 sequence (DNA): TGTGCCAGCAGTTTATTTGTGGGTACCGGGGAGCTGTTTTTT. Translated: CASSLFVGTGELFF.

CDR3 loop: CASSLATGGPYEQYF. CDR3 in DNA: TGTGCCAGCAGCTTAGCAACCGGGGGGCCCTACGAGCAGTACTTC. This chain uses TRBV7-8 with TRBJ2-7; possibly TRBD2 for D (7 bases). Germline CDR1 is SGHVS and CDR2 is FQNEAQ. The CDR3 runs to 15 residues. Deletions cut 0 bases from V and 2 bases from J, with 11 bases between.

This clone was recorded a few times. The rearrangement uses TRBV29-1 and TRBJ1-5; tentatively, D is TRBD1 (6 bases). Between the trimmed V and J ends, which lost 8 bases and 2 bases, there was a span of 13 bases. Germline V lookup: CDR1 SQVTM, CDR2 ANQGSEA. The CDR3 spans 13 residues. CDR3 sequence reads: CSPGGAGNQPQHF. The CDR3 DNA sequence: TGCAGCCCCGGGGGGGCAGGCAATCAGCCCCAGCATTTT.

V gene TRBV19 combines with J gene TRBJ2-5; a weak D match, TRBD2 (5 bases). The CDR3 has 14 residues. Looked up from germline, CDR1 is LNHDA and CDR2 is SQIVND (reference sequence). Trimming left V 5 bases short and J 5 bases short, with 15 bases between. Written as DNA, the CDR3 is TGTGCCAGTAGTTCGACTATTGGGTCGGAGACCCAGTACTTC. It encodes CASSSTIGSETQYF.

This chain uses TRBV11-2 with TRBJ2-7; D not certain. Germline V gives CDR1 SGHAT, CDR2 FQNNGV. V was shortened by 2 bases and J by 7 bases, with 6 bases between the two germline ends. This CDR3 is built from 11 residues. CDR3: CASSLIGEQYF. In DNA, the CDR3 is TGTGCCAGCAGCTTAATAGGTGAGCAGTACTTC. The variable domain in full, completed from reference TRBV11-2 and TRBJ2-7, reads EAGVAQSPRYKIIEKRQSVAFWCNPISGHATLYWYQQILGQGPKLLIQFQNNGVVDDSQLPKDRFSAERLKGVDSTLKIQPAKLEDSAVYLCASSLIGEQYFGPGTRLTVT.

The chain combines TRBV2 with TRBJ2-2; the D gene is possibly TRBD1 (6 bases). The V end lost 7 bases, the J end lost 1 base, and 7 bases lay between the germline ends. CDR3 length equals 13 residues. The germline V gene encodes CDR1 SNHLY and CDR2 FYNNEI. This chain's CDR3 is CASTRGNTGELFF. CDR3 DNA sequence: TGTGCCAGCACCAGGGGGAACACCGGGGAGCTGTTTTTT.

The J gene is TRBJ2-7, the V gene TRBV6-6, with 9 positions matching TRBD2. V was clipped by 6 bases and J by 4 bases; unmatched bases: 7. From germline, CDR1 is MNHNY and CDR2 SVGAGI (reference sequence). There are 14 residues in the CDR3. CDR3 sequence reads: CASRETSGGYEQYF. CDR3 DNA: TGTGCCAGCAGAGAGACTAGCGGCGGGTACGAGCAGTACTTC.

In its sample, this clone was seen once. V is TRBV7-2 and J is TRBJ1-1, with a possible D match to TRBD1 (5 bases). CDR3 length: 14 amino acids. Trimming cost V 2 bases and J 8 bases, with 15 bases left between them. The germline V gene has CDR1 SGHTA and CDR2 FQGNSA. In DNA, the CDR3 is TGTGCCAGCAGCTTAAACGGGGGGGAATCCGAAGCTTTCTTT. It translates to CASSLNGGESEAFF.

V gene TRBV7-2 combines with J gene TRBJ2-7, with D unclear. V lost 5 bases to trimming and J lost 0 bases, with 20 bases between them. Germline values: CDR1 SGHTA, CDR2 FQGNSA. The CDR3 is 17 residues long. DNA of the CDR3: TGTGCCAGCAGCCCTCGCCCCTTGAGTACCCTCTCCTACGAGCAGTACTTC. This gives the protein CASSPRPLSTLSYEQYF.

This rearrangement joins TRBV2 to TRBJ1-3; D not resolved. Germline CDR1 and CDR2: SNHLY and FYNNEI. The CDR3 is 14 residues long. Trimming stripped 6 bases from V and 1 base from J, with 10 bases between. In DNA, the CDR3 is TGTGCCAGCAGAGCGGTGGGATCTGGAAACACCATATATTTT. Translation: CASRAVGSGNTIYF. The entire variable domain, with the rest obtained from reference TRBV2 and TRBJ1-3, is as follows: EPEVTQTPSHQVTQMGQEVILRCVPISNHLYFYWYRQILGQKVEFLVSFYNNEISEKSEIFDDQFSVERPDGSNFTLKIRSTKLEDSAMYFCASRAVGSGNTIYFGEGSWLTVV.

The chain has TRBV11-2 and TRBJ1-2; a possible D gene is TRBD1 (5 bases). The V and J ends lost 1 base and 4 bases respectively, with 13 bases between them. Germline assignment: CDR1 SGHAT and CDR2 FQNNGV. CDR3 length equals 15 residues. CDR3 coding DNA: TGTGCCAGCAGCTTAGGGGGAGGGGCTGGCTATGGCTACACCTTC. Translated: CASSLGGGAGYGYTF.